This TCR beta chain was sequenced in a study of beta chain features in type 1 diabetes. Of note for this clone: What it recognizes is unknown.

Germline lookup yields CDR1 SGDLS and CDR2 YYNGEE. The trim removed 5 bases at V and 11 bases at J, leaving 11 bases unmatched. This CDR3 has 13 amino acids. The study's findings and limits: Overrepresentation of cells with high TCR expression could result from cDNA sequencing. The study left unresolved whether HLA type influences TCRB rearrangement. Patients with Type 1 diabetes showed moderately but significantly shorter TCRB CDR3s in all four CD4+ subsets.

Every bit of the isolated RNA underwent reverse transcription, so sequencing read expressed TCRB transcripts. Mean read depth for naive, central memory and regulatory T cell samples was several million reads. Generated by immunoSEQ multiplex PCR, the TCRdb table keeps only in-frame clones and is missing some. The sample consists of under 800,000 clones, less than 20% of them appearing once. The V gene is TRBV9, the J gene TRBJ2-5; 8 positions agree with TRBD2. The sequencing input was naive CD4+ T cells from blood. The sequence came from a man younger than 30 in good health. CDR3 nucleotide sequence: TGTGCCAGCAGTTCGGGAGGGCCGGATGAGCAGTACTTC. It specifies CASSSGGPDEQYF.